This T cell receptor beta chain is drawn from a study of blood T cell repertoires in COVID-19. Repertoires were generated with immunoSEQ multiplex PCR, while TCRdb's copy carries only in-frame clones and drops some. The sample contains about 95,000 clones, 70% to 85% of which appear only once. The CDR3 contains 14 residues. Germline loops: CDR1 SGDLS, CDR2 YYNGEE. V was trimmed by 3 bases and J by 1 base, leaving 10 bases between them. The receptor's source is a human donor in a cohort sampled during active COVID-19. Sequencing used peripheral blood. This chain joins TRBV9 and TRBJ1-1; D is perhaps TRBD1 (6 bases). The CDR3 region is CASSEQGRNTEAFF. CDR3 nucleotide sequence: TGTGCCAGCAGCGAACAGGGTCGGAACACTGAAGCTTTCTTT.